This TCR beta chain was identified during a study of blood T cell repertoires in COVID-19. Background on the study: Italy, Spain and the United States were the sources of the convalescent and acute COVID-19 samples. From T cells, B-cell-depleted T cells, or PBMCs came the material, which was cDNA or gDNA.

A single count supports this clone. The CDR3 has 13 amino acids. In germline, CDR1 is MNHNY, CDR2 SVGAGI (reference sequence). V gave up 6 bases and J gave up 1 base, with 9 bases separating them. Clones were sequenced by immunoSEQ multiplex PCR, and TCRdb holds only the in-frame ones, with some missing. The sample has 140,000 or so clones, almost 80% seen once. This receptor was taken from a man over 45 with active or convalescent COVID-19. Material: peripheral blood. The rearrangement joins TRBV6-6 to TRBJ1-1; D gene unclear. The CDR3 protein is CASSSQANTEAFF. Here the CDR3 DNA reads TGTGCCAGCAGCAGCCAGGCGAACACTGAAGCTTTCTTT.